Listed below are T cell receptor beta chains from one sample, sequenced in a study of blood T cell repertoires in COVID-19. Produced via immunoSEQ multiplex PCR; TCRdb's table is partial and in-frame only. This sample carries 200,000 to 250,000 clones, 84% of them seen once, and the ten largest clones take over 15%. Sequences were obtained from peripheral blood. These receptors came from a woman older than 75 with active or convalescent COVID-19. Both conserved end residues are trimmed from each CDR3. The D gene is left open where the match is weak.

.	TRBV18	TRBJ1-2	ASSPELGQNGYT
.	TRBV28	TRBJ1-4	ASIAGGAGEKLF
TRBD2	TRBV28	TRBJ2-1	ASIPKGTTTAGEQF
.	TRBV6-2/TRBV6-3	TRBJ2-2	ASSLGQLNTGELF
.	TRBV6-6	TRBJ1-2	ASSRRGYGYT
TRBD1	TRBV14	TRBJ2-7	ASSQVDRAKQY
.	TRBV5-1	TRBJ1-2	ASSLNRGSGYT
.	TRBV6-5	TRBJ1-5	ASSYGRGNQPQH
TRBD2	TRBV6-5	TRBJ2-7	ASSYRLAGGPGEQY
TRBD2	TRBV7-2	TRBJ2-3	ASSGLAGPTDTQY
TRBD2	TRBV5-1	TRBJ2-5	ASPKAGGPPETQY
TRBD1	TRBV19	TRBJ1-5	ASRTGLGNQPQH
.	TRBV6-5	TRBJ2-7	ASSSGLSEQY
TRBD1	TRBV2	TRBJ2-1	ASSDRQGRKF
.	TRBV19	TRBJ1-2	ASSIFGDPNYGYT
TRBD2	TRBV20-1	TRBJ2-1	SASWASGRHEQF
.	TRBV5-4	TRBJ2-2	ASSGSGGNTGELF
.	TRBV3-1/TRBV3-2	TRBJ1-2	ASSQGAGGANYGYT
.	TRBV9	TRBJ2-1	ASSVAGNSYNEQF
TRBD1	TRBV11-2	TRBJ1-1	ASSSWDRATEAF
TRBD1	TRBV6-5	TRBJ2-7	ASSLRDRGHEQY
.	TRBV5-1	TRBJ1-5	ASSPTGSNQPQH
TRBD1	TRBV11-2	TRBJ2-7	ASSRTGGYEQY
.	TRBV5-5	TRBJ1-4	ASSLFTSATNEKLF
.	TRBV19	TRBJ2-2	ASSRGPNTGELF
.	TRBV10-3	TRBJ1-1	AISESASGTEAF
.	TRBV15	TRBJ1-1	ATSQDRQGNTEAF
.	TRBV28	TRBJ2-1	ASSLRGGEF
TRBD1	TRBV7-3	TRBJ2-1	ASSLGTGVFNEQF
.	TRBV11-3	TRBJ2-1	ASSLIARSSYNEQF
.	TRBV6-1	TRBJ1-2	ASSEASRSRFHT
.	TRBV6-4	TRBJ2-2	ASSEIALAGELF
TRBD1	TRBV7-2	TRBJ1-3	ASSSQGALGNTIY
TRBD1	TRBV3-1/TRBV3-2	TRBJ2-3	ASSLTTGVRAQY
.	TRBV5-1	TRBJ2-1	ASSLEAVGYNEQF
TRBD1	TRBV5-1	TRBJ1-2	ASSEGGGLYGYT
TRBD1	TRBV27	TRBJ1-2	ASSLQGPYGYT
.	TRBV7-2	TRBJ1-4	ASSPSAGGERIGLF
.	TRBV27	TRBJ1-1	ASSINAQNTEAF